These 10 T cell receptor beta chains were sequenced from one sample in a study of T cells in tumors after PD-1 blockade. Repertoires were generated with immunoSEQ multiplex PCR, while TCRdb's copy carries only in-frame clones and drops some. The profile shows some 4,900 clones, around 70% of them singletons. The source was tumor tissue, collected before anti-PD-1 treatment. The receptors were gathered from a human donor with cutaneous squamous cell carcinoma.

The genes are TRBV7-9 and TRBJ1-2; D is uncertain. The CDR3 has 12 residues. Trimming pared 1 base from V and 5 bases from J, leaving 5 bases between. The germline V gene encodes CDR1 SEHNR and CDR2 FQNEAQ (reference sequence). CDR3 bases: TGTGCCAGCAGCTTAGTTCGTTATGGCTACACCTTC. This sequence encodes CASSLVRYGYTF. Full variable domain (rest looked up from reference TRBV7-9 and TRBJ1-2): DTGVSQNPRHKITKRGQNVTFRCDPISEHNRLYWYRQTLGQGPEFLTYFQNEAQLEKSRLLSDRFSAERPKGSFSTLEIQRTEQGDSAMYLCASSLVRYGYTFGSGTRLTVV.

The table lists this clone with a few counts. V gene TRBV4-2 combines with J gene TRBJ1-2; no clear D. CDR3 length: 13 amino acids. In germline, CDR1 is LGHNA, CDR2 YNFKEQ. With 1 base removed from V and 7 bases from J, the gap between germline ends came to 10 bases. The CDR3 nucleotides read TGTGCCAGCAGCCAAGGATCCCACGGTGGCTACACCTTC. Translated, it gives CASSQGSHGGYTF.

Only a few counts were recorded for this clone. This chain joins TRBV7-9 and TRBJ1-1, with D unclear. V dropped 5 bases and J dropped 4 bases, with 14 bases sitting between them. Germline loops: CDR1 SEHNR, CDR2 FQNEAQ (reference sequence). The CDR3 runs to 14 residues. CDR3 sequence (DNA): TGTGCCAGCAGCCCGGCAGTCCTTGGCACTGAAGCTTTCTTT. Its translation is CASSPAVLGTEAFF. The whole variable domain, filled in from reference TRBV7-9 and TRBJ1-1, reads DTGVSQNPRHKITKRGQNVTFRCDPISEHNRLYWYRQTLGQGPEFLTYFQNEAQLEKSRLLSDRFSAERPKGSFSTLEIQRTEQGDSAMYLCASSPAVLGTEAFFGQGTRLTVV.

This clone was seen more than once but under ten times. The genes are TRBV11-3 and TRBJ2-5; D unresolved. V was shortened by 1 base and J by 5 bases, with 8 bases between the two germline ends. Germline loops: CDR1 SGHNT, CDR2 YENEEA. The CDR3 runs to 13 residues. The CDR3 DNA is TGTGCCAGCAGCTTAGTGGGTGGCGAGACCCAGTACTTC. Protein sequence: CASSLVGGETQYF.

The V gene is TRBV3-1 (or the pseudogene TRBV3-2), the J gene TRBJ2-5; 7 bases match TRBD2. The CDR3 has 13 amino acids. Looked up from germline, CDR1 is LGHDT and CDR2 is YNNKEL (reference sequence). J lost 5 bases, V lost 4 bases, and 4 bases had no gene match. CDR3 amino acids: CASSRGRAETQYF. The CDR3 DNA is TGTGCCAGCAGCCGGGGGAGGGCGGAGACCCAGTACTTC.

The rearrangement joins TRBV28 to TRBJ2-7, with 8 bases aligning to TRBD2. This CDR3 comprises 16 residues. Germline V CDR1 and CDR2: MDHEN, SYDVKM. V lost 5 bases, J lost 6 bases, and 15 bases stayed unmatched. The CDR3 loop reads CASSRGGRSGPPEQYF. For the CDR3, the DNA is TGTGCCAGCAGTCGGGGGGGTAGGAGTGGCCCTCCCGAGCAGTACTTC.

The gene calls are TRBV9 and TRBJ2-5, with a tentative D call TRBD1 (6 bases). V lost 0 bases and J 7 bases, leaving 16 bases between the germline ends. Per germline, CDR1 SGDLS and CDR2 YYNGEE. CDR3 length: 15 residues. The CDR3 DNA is TGTGCCAGCAGCGTAGTCGCGGGCCAAGGGGGGACCCAGTACTTC. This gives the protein CASSVVAGQGGTQYF.

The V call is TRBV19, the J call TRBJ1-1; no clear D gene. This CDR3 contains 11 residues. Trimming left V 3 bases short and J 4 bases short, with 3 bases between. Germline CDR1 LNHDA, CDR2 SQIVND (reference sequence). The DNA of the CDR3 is TGTGCCAGTAGTATGGGCACTGAAGCTTTCTTT. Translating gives CASSMGTEAFF.

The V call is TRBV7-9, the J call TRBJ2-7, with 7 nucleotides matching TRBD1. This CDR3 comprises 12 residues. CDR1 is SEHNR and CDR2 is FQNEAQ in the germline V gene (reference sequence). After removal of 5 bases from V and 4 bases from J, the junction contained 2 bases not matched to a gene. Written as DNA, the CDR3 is TGTGCCAGCAGCCTGGGACAGTACGAGCAGTACTTC. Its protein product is CASSLGQYEQYF.

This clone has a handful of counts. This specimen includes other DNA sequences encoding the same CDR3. CDR3 region: CASSRSLEAFF. The CDR3, as DNA: TGTGCCAGCAGTCGAAGTCTTGAAGCTTTCTTT. V is TRBV7-9 and J is TRBJ1-1; no definite D call. The CDR3 is made up of 11 amino acids. The germline V and J ends were trimmed by 6 bases and 7 bases, with 9 bases remaining between them. Germline V lookup: CDR1 SEHNR, CDR2 FQNEAQ (reference sequence). The complete variable domain, with remaining parts taken from reference TRBV7-9 and TRBJ1-1, reads DTGVSQNPRHKITKRGQNVTFRCDPISEHNRLYWYRQTLGQGPEFLTYFQNEAQLEKSRLLSDRFSAERPKGSFSTLEIQRTEQGDSAMYLCASSRSLEAFFGQGTRLTVV.